This TCR beta chain was documented in a study of radiotherapy plus CTLA-4 blockade in lung cancer. Profiling relied on immunoSEQ multiplex PCR, and the TCRdb table lists in-frame clones only, not all of them. The data show about 38,000 clones, 70% to 90% seen once. On this clone: Antigen unknown.

Overall study results and limits: Reports identified early blood T cell clone dynamics, with interferon-beta, as the best response predictor.

The sequences come from peripheral blood, collected from a patient treated with radiotherapy plus ipilimumab. This TCR was recovered from a human donor with non-small cell lung cancer whose response to radiotherapy plus ipilimumab could not be evaluated.

The CDR3, as DNA: TGTGCCAGCAGCTCCTCAGGGATGCATTTCACAGATACGCAGTATTTT. Translation gives CASSSSGMHFTDTQYF. The rearrangement joins TRBV7-2 to TRBJ2-3; maybe TRBD1 (5 bases). The CDR3 runs 16 residues. CDR1 and CDR2 from the germline V gene are SGHTA and FQGNSA. Trimming removed 4 bases at V and 2 bases at J, with 16 bases between.